The 8 T cell receptor beta chains below were found in one sample sequenced in a study of identical twins. From the 5' RACE reads, TCRdb called clonotypes with MiXCR, one entry per CDR3 protein. This table holds hundreds of thousands of distinct CDR3 sequences, around 15% found once. The specimen sequenced was memory (CD45RO+) T cells sorted from blood. The receptors come from a woman under 30 in good health.

This clonotype was found many times. V and J are TRBV15 and TRBJ1-6; 9 nucleotides line up with TRBD1. The V gene end was trimmed by 0 bases and the J gene end by 7 bases; junction bases not matched to a gene: 1. Germline V lookup: CDR1 LNHNV, CDR2 YYDKDF (reference sequence). CDR3 length: 15 residues. CDR3 in amino acids: CATSREGQGNSPLHF. Here the CDR3 DNA reads TGTGCCACCAGCAGAGAGGGACAGGGAAATTCACCCCTCCACTTT.

This clonotype was seen a handful of times. The J gene is TRBJ1-3, the V gene TRBV12-3 or TRBV12-4; no clear D gene. Trimming removed 8 bases at V and 2 bases at J, with 7 bases between. This CDR3 spans 12 amino acids. CDR3 sequence: CASHVTGNTIYF. CDR3 sequence (DNA): TGTGCCAGCCACGTCACTGGAAACACCATATATTTT.

The gene calls are TRBV20-1 and TRBJ2-3, with D perhaps TRBD2 (7 bases). This CDR3 is 15 amino acids long. CDR1 and CDR2 from the germline V gene are DFQATT and SNEGSKA (reference sequence). Trimming pared 4 bases from V and 2 bases from J, leaving 16 bases between. The CDR3 reads CSATNKGGFTDTQYF. The CDR3 DNA reads TGCAGTGCTACCAACAAGGGGGGGTTCACAGATACGCAGTATTTT.

The chain has TRBV6-1 and TRBJ1-1, with D possibly being TRBD1 (5 bases). V shed 8 bases and J shed 3 bases, with 22 bases lying between them. The CDR3 totals 16 residues. The V gene's germline CDR1 is MNHNS and CDR2 SASEGT. The CDR3 spells CASWGKWAGRDTEAFF. DNA for the CDR3: TGTGCCAGCTGGGGGAAGTGGGCAGGCAGGGACACTGAAGCTTTCTTT.

The V call is TRBV12-3 or TRBV12-4, the J call TRBJ2-1; 10 bases fit TRBD2. The CDR3 loop spans 14 amino acids. The V gene end was trimmed by 4 bases and the J gene end by 5 bases; junction bases not matched to a gene: 2. CDR3 amino acids: CASSWTSGNNEQFF. Here the CDR3 DNA reads TGTGCCAGCAGTTGGACTAGCGGAAACAATGAGCAGTTCTTC.

This clonotype was recorded a few times. The rearrangement links TRBV19 to TRBJ2-7; D might be TRBD2 (6 bases). This CDR3 has 14 residues. The V gene's germline CDR1 is LNHDA and CDR2 SQIVND (reference sequence). V was trimmed by 4 bases and J by 4 bases, leaving 14 bases between them. CDR3 protein: CASSTRRGRYEQYF. The CDR3 DNA reads as TGTGCCAGTAGTACGCGGCGGGGAAGATACGAGCAGTACTTC.

V and J are TRBV20-1 and TRBJ1-1; D might be TRBD1 (6 bases). Germline V gene sequence: CDR1 DFQATT, CDR2 SNEGSKA (reference sequence). This CDR3 spans 13 amino acids. V was pared by 0 bases and J by 5 bases, with 10 bases between. This CDR3 is CSARDYRDTEAFF. The CDR3 nucleotides read TGCAGTGCTAGAGATTACAGGGATACTGAAGCTTTCTTT.

This clonotype has just a few counts. The J gene is TRBJ2-3, the V gene TRBV5-1; D remains unclear. From germline, CDR1 is SGHRS and CDR2 YFSETQ. V dropped 1 base and J dropped 6 bases, with 12 bases sitting between them. This CDR3 has 14 residues. CDR3 in amino acids: CASSLTTYGDTQYF. CDR3 DNA: TGCGCCAGCAGCTTGACAACGTACGGGGATACGCAGTATTTT.